This T cell receptor (beta chain) was identified in a study of T cells in narcolepsy. Study conclusions and caveats: HCRT-specific and TRIB2-specific autoreactive clonotypes appeared among same-patient CSF and blood CD4+ clonotypes. Autoreactive clone sequences were missing from some blood memory CD4+ repertoires. Blood of same and different patients, but not healthy controls, reportedly held recurring autoreactive clonotypes.

This clone was recorded once. Its antigen is unknown. The CDR3 is 16 amino acids. Per the germline V gene, CDR1 is LGHNA and CDR2 is YSLEER. V lost 2 bases to trimming and J lost 4 bases; unmatched junction nucleotides: 10. Clones were read by immunoSEQ multiplex PCR, and TCRdb kept only the in-frame ones, dropping some. The sample has tens of thousands of clones, about 79% seen once. What was sequenced was CD45RA- memory CD4+ T cells from PBMCs. The receptor was isolated from a human donor with narcolepsy. This sequence joins TRBV4-3 and TRBJ1-1; TRBD1 matches 7 bases. CDR3 residues: CASSQRASGGGTEAFF. In DNA form, the CDR3 reads TGCGCCAGCAGCCAACGTGCATCAGGGGGAGGCACTGAAGCTTTCTTT.